The 17 T cell receptor beta chains below all came from one sample that was sequenced in a study of identical twins. Each CDR3 protein is one row after TCRdb ran MiXCR on the 5' RACE reads. The sample carries some 900,000 distinct CDR3 sequences, roughly an eighth recorded once. These data also formed part of another study, on yellow fever vaccine responses in identical twins.

Sequencing was carried out using PBMCs. These receptor sequences come from a woman between 18 and 30 years old in good health.

The genes are TRBV5-6 and TRBJ1-2, with a tentative D call TRBD1 (5 bases). The CDR3 has 12 residues. V lost 7 bases, J lost 3 bases, and 10 bases lay in between. In germline, CDR1 is SGHDT, CDR2 YYEEEE. CDR3 nucleotides: TGTGCCAGCTTCGGAGGGGACTATGGCTACACCTTC. This codes for CASFGGDYGYTF.

This chain connects TRBV20-1 to TRBJ2-5; TRBD2 matches at 11 bases. Germline trimming cut 3 bases from V and 1 base from J; bases unmatched to any gene: 4. The CDR3 runs 15 residues. Germline lookup yields CDR1 DFQATT and CDR2 SNEGSKA (reference sequence). The DNA for the CDR3 is TGCAGTGCTAGGACTAGCGGGGCCCTCCAAGAGACCCAGTACTTC. It yields the protein CSARTSGALQETQYF.

The chain recombines TRBV19 with TRBJ1-5; weak D call: TRBD1 (5 bases). Trimming removed 7 bases at V and 8 bases at J, with 15 bases between. The length of the CDR3 is 13 residues. The V gene's germline CDR1 is LNHDA and CDR2 SQIVND (reference sequence). The CDR3: CASTGQGSEPQHF. The CDR3 coding sequence is TGTGCCAGTACCGGGCAGGGTAGCGAGCCCCAGCATTTT.

This clonotype was seen a handful of times. The J gene is TRBJ2-3, the V gene TRBV7-2; D may be TRBD2 (5 bases). V lost 4 bases to trimming and J lost 4 bases, with 12 bases between them. The germline V gene encodes CDR1 SGHTA and CDR2 FQGNSA. This CDR3 region has 14 residues. The CDR3 sequence is CASSSGLTADTQYF. The CDR3 DNA is TGTGCCAGCAGCTCAGGACTCACCGCAGATACGCAGTATTTT.

This clonotype appeared a few times. V gene TRBV5-1 combines with J gene TRBJ2-7; 11 nucleotides match TRBD2. Looked up from germline, CDR1 is SGHRS and CDR2 is YFSETQ. V lost 0 bases to trimming and J lost 3 bases; unmatched junction nucleotides: 5. The CDR3 contains 16 residues. This CDR3 is CASSLAGLAGGYEQYF. Written as DNA, the CDR3 is TGCGCCAGCAGCTTGGCCGGACTAGCGGGTGGCTACGAGCAGTACTTC.

The genes are TRBV7-2 and TRBJ2-7; tentatively, D is TRBD1 (5 bases). Trimming removed 3 bases from V and 6 bases from J, with 9 bases in between. CDR3 size: 12 residues. Germline loops: CDR1 SGHTA, CDR2 FQGNSA. The CDR3 DNA reads TGTGCCAGCAGCTTCCGCACAGGCGAGCAGTACTTC. Its protein product is CASSFRTGEQYF.

This clonotype was found a few times. The gene calls are TRBV5-1 and TRBJ2-2; D is uncertain. V dropped 0 bases and J dropped 8 bases, with 8 bases sitting between them. The germline gives CDR1 SGHRS, CDR2 YFSETQ. The CDR3 loop spans 13 amino acids. The CDR3 nucleotides read TGCGCCAGCAGCTTGGTACAGCTAGGGGAGCTGTTTTTT. Translating gives CASSLVQLGELFF.

The chain uses TRBV7-2 and TRBJ2-7; perhaps TRBD2 as D (5 bases). Deletions cut 3 bases from V and 2 bases from J, with 14 bases between. CDR1 and CDR2 (germline): SGHTA, FQGNSA. The CDR3 has 15 residues. The CDR3, as DNA: TGTGCCAGCAGCTTCGAGGGAGTCAAGCCCTACGAGCAGTACTTC. Protein product: CASSFEGVKPYEQYF. The complete variable domain, with remaining parts taken from reference TRBV7-2 and TRBJ2-7, reads GAGVSQSPSNKVTEKGKDVELRCDPISGHTALYWYRQSLGQGLEFLIYFQGNSAPDKSGLPSDRFSAERTGGSVSTLTIQRTQQEDSAVYLCASSFEGVKPYEQYFGPGTRLTVT.

This clonotype was recorded many times. The chain has TRBV6-1 and TRBJ2-7; D is uncertain. CDR3 length: 11 amino acids. V lost 9 bases to trimming and J lost 7 bases, with 13 bases between them. CDR1 is MNHNS, CDR2 SASEGT, per germline. The CDR3 DNA sequence: TGTGCCAGTACCGACCCGTGGGAGCAGTACGTC. Amino acid sequence: CASTDPWEQYV.

The rearrangement joins TRBV11-2 to TRBJ2-3; no reliable D call. This CDR3 spans 13 amino acids. Per the germline V gene, CDR1 is SGHAT and CDR2 is FQNNGV. The V gene lost 1 base and the J gene lost 5 bases, with 7 bases spanning the gap. The CDR3 loop reads CASSLVRLDTQYF. In nucleotides, the CDR3 is TGTGCCAGCAGCTTAGTTCGCCTAGATACGCAGTATTTT.

This chain connects TRBV7-3 to TRBJ2-2; no definite D call. Germline assignment: CDR1 SGHTA and CDR2 FQGTGA. This CDR3 spans 14 amino acids. V was pared by 5 bases and J by 0 bases, with 7 bases between. The CDR3 loop is CASSHDPNTGELFF. DNA for the CDR3: TGTGCCAGCAGCCATGACCCGAACACCGGGGAGCTGTTTTTT.

V is TRBV5-1 and J is TRBJ2-1; maybe TRBD2 (6 bases). The CDR3 is made up of 17 amino acids. V dropped 7 bases and J dropped 2 bases, with 22 bases sitting between them. CDR1 and CDR2 (germline): SGHRS, YFSETQ. The CDR3 is CASSDSGKALTYNEQFF. As DNA, the CDR3 is TGCGCCAGCTCGGATAGCGGTAAGGCCCTTACCTACAATGAGCAGTTCTTC. The whole variable domain, filled in from reference TRBV5-1 and TRBJ2-1, reads KAGVTQTPRYLIKTRGQQVTLSCSPISGHRSVSWYQQTPGQGLQFLFEYFSETQRNKGNFPGRFSGRQFSNSRSEMNVSTLELGDSALYLCASSDSGKALTYNEQFFGPGTRLTVL.

V usage is TRBV5-1 and J usage is TRBJ2-3, with 7 bases identical to TRBD1. After removal of 0 bases from V and 11 bases from J, the junction contained 3 bases not matched to a gene. Germline V lookup: CDR1 SGHRS, CDR2 YFSETQ. The CDR3 has 12 amino acids. The CDR3 DNA sequence: TGCGCCAGCAGCTTGGCCGGGACAGAGCAGTATTTT. Its protein product is CASSLAGTEQYF.

Many counts were recorded for this clonotype. V and J are TRBV12-3 or TRBV12-4 and TRBJ2-2; 10 nucleotides agree with TRBD2. The junction had 9 bases not matched to a gene; V was cut back by 5 bases and J by 6 bases. This CDR3 comprises 16 residues. CDR3 in amino acids: CASSPHEREGAGELFF. In nucleotides, the CDR3 is TGTGCCAGCAGTCCCCATGAGCGGGAGGGGGCCGGGGAGCTGTTTTTT.

There are many counts of this clonotype. The chain carries TRBV5-1 and TRBJ2-3, with D hard to call. Germline-derived CDR1 and CDR2 are SGHRS and YFSETQ. The V end was cut by 4 bases, the J end by 6 bases, with 12 bases between. The CDR3 sequence is 13 residues long. The chain's CDR3 is CASSDSPPDTQYF. The CDR3 region has the DNA TGCGCCAGCAGCGACTCACCCCCGGATACGCAGTATTTT.

This chain connects TRBV20-1 to TRBJ2-5, with D perhaps given as TRBD1 or TRBD2 (6 bases each). Germline V gene sequence: CDR1 DFQATT, CDR2 SNEGSKA (reference sequence). The length of the CDR3 is 16 residues. The V end lost 1 base, the J end lost 2 bases, and 17 bases lay between the germline ends. The DNA of the CDR3 is TGCAGTGCTAGAGTGGGGGCGGGACGGACTCAAGAGACCCAGTACTTC. Translated, it gives CSARVGAGRTQETQYF.

This clonotype has at least ten counts. V and J are TRBV12-3 or TRBV12-4 and TRBJ2-3; 11 bases agree with TRBD2. Trimming cost V 3 bases and J 3 bases; bases outside gene matches: 2. The CDR3 runs 15 residues. CDR3 protein: CASSFSGGATDTQYF. The CDR3 DNA sequence: TGTGCCAGCAGTTTTAGCGGGGGGGCAACAGATACGCAGTATTTT.